The entry that follows covers one T cell receptor beta chain sequence. This entry belongs to a study of blood T cell repertoires in COVID-19. Study details: Samples taken during acute and convalescent COVID-19 were collected in the United States, Italy and Spain.

Seattle researchers signed up patients amid active infection and tracked them longitudinally. Study processing details: Cell counts per sample came from amplifying reference gene primers. The protocol was immunoSEQ multiplex PCR, while the TCRdb copy is restricted to in-frame clones and leaves out a portion. V and J calls and clone size come straight from that table; D and trimming were deduced from the DNA. The data contain around 300,000 clones, roughly 92% of them singletons. Trimming at V came to 6 bases and at J to 2 bases, leaving 16 bases not matched to a gene. The CDR3 is 18 residues long. Per germline, CDR1 SGHTA and CDR2 FQGNSA.

Source material: peripheral blood. The chain has TRBV7-2 and TRBJ1-5; 7 nucleotides agree with TRBD1. This receptor was taken from a woman in her thirties with COVID-19, enrolled during active disease. CDR3 DNA sequence: TGTGCCAGCAGTCAACAAGGGGGCAAGGGTCTAGGCAATCAGCCCCAGCATTTT. It is translated as CASSQQGGKGLGNQPQHF.